This T cell receptor beta chain derives from a study of blood T cell repertoires in COVID-19. Turning to the study itself: From T cells, B-cell-depleted T cells, or PBMCs came the material, which was cDNA or gDNA.

Sequencing used immunoSEQ multiplex PCR; TCRdb keeps in-frame clones, though not all of them. This sample has 120,000 or so clones, with about 74% found just once. Input material: peripheral blood. The clonotype originates from a human donor in a cohort sampled during active COVID-19.

CDR3 sequence (DNA): TGCAGTGCTAGTGGCGGAGTGCCCGAGCAGTACTTC. It yields the protein CSASGGVPEQYF. The V gene is TRBV20-1, the J gene TRBJ2-7, with D unresolved. The CDR3 is 12 amino acids. Trimming removed 3 bases from V and 6 bases from J, with 12 bases in between. In germline, CDR1 is DFQATT, CDR2 SNEGSKA (reference sequence).